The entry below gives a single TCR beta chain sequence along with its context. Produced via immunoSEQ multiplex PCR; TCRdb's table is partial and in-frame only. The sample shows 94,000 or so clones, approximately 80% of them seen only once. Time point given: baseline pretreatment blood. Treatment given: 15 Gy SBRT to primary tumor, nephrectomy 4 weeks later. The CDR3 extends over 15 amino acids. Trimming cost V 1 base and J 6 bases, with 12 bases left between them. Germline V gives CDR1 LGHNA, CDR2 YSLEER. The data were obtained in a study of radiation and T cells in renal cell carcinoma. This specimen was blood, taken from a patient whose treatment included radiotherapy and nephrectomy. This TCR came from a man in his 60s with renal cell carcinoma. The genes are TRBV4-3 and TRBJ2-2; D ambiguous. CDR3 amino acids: CASSQGLSVSGELFF. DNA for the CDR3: TGCGCCAGCAGCCAAGGGTTAAGCGTTTCCGGGGAGCTGTTTTTT.